These 28 T cell receptor beta chains were sequenced from one sample in a study of OX40 agonist ivuxolimab in advanced cancers. Only in-frame clones appear in the TCRdb table, and some are missing; sequencing was by immunoSEQ multiplex PCR. The repertoire holds about 80,000 clones, more than 85% seen once, with approximately 0.7% in the top ten. This material consisted of CD4+ or CD8+ T cells sorted from blood, taken in a trial of the OX40 agonist ivuxolimab. Every receptor here comes from an adult with an advanced solid tumor such as melanoma, head and neck, liver or kidney cancer.

V gene TRBV6-1 combines with J gene TRBJ2-7, with D perhaps being TRBD1 or TRBD2 (5 bases each). This CDR3 is built from 15 residues. Germline V CDR1 and CDR2: MNHNS, SASEGT. Trimming took off 6 bases at V and 0 bases at J, with 15 bases between the two ends. Written as DNA, the CDR3 is TGTGCCAGCAGCAGGGAGAGGATGGTCTCCTACGAGCAGTACTTC. Translated: CASSRERMVSYEQYF.

The chain couples TRBV12-5 to TRBJ2-7; TRBD1 agrees at 8 bases. Germline V lookup: CDR1 LGHNT, CDR2 FRNRAP. V was clipped by 7 bases and J by 3 bases; unmatched bases: 14. The CDR3 spans 16 residues. As DNA, the CDR3 is TGTGCTAGTGTATTTATCCCGGGACAGGAGGTCTACGAGCAGTACTTC. This translates into CASVFIPGQEVYEQYF.

The chain is built from TRBV5-4 and TRBJ2-1, with TRBD2 identical over 7 bases. Germline trimming cut 1 base from V and 5 bases from J; bases unmatched to any gene: 3. Germline lookup yields CDR1 SGHNT and CDR2 YYREEE (reference sequence). The CDR3 is 14 residues long. Here the CDR3 reads CASSLWDYNNEQFF. The CDR3 coding sequence is TGTGCCAGCAGCTTGTGGGACTATAACAATGAGCAGTTCTTC.

This chain's CDR3 is CASSLGLAGSTDTQYF. The CDR3 coding sequence is TGTGCCAGCAGCTTGGGACTAGCGGGTAGCACAGATACGCAGTATTTT. The genes are TRBV5-4 and TRBJ2-3; TRBD2 aligns across 10 bases. The ends lost 0 bases at V and 0 bases at J; junction bases unmatched: 1. This CDR3 contains 16 residues. The germline V gene encodes CDR1 SGHNT and CDR2 YYREEE (reference sequence). Using reference TRBV5-4 and TRBJ2-3 for the parts outside the CDR3, the full variable domain is ETGVTQSPTHLIKTRGQQVTLRCSSQSGHNTVSWYQQALGQGPQFIFQYYREEENGRGNFPPRFSGLQFPNYSSELNVNALELDDSALYLCASSLGLAGSTDTQYFGPGTRLTVL.

This chain uses TRBV6-5 with TRBJ2-7; no clear D. Germline CDR1 MNHEY, CDR2 SVGAGI. V was clipped by 10 bases and J by 7 bases, with 23 bases between them. The CDR3 loop spans 14 amino acids. The CDR3 protein is CATQNSLSGREQYF. The CDR3, as DNA: TGTGCCACCCAAAATAGCCTATCGGGTCGGGAGCAGTACTTC.

This clone has just a few counts. The rearrangement joins TRBV28 to TRBJ1-5, with TRBD1 matching 10 bases. There are 14 residues in the CDR3. The V gene end was trimmed by 6 bases and the J gene end by 6 bases; junction bases not matched to a gene: 5. Germline CDR1 reads MDHEN; CDR2 reads SYDVKM. The CDR3 sequence: CASRGQGIRQPQHF. DNA of the CDR3: TGTGCCAGCAGGGGACAGGGGATCCGTCAGCCCCAGCATTTT.

The CDR3: CASSIQGSGDTQYF. The CDR3 region has the DNA TGTGCCAGCAGCATCCAGGGGAGTGGAGATACGCAGTATTTT. The V and J genes are TRBV4-2 and TRBJ2-3; perhaps TRBD1 as D (6 bases). V lost 5 bases and J lost 5, with 14 bases in between. Germline CDR1 and CDR2: LGHNA and YNFKEQ. The CDR3 spans 14 residues.

About this clone: The sample holds other DNA sequences that translate to the same CDR3. This CDR3 reads CAWSRSYEQYF. CDR3 nucleotides: TGTGCCTGGAGTAGAAGCTACGAGCAGTACTTC. The chain joins TRBV30 to TRBJ2-7; D remains unclear. The CDR3 has 11 residues. Germline assignment: CDR1 GTSNPN and CDR2 SVGIG (reference sequence). The ends were cut back, 2 bases at V and 3 bases at J, with 5 bases in the middle.

The chain joins TRBV4-3 to TRBJ2-6; the D gene could be TRBD1 or TRBD2 (5 bases each). Trimming removed 3 bases from V and 2 bases from J, with 17 bases in between. The length of the CDR3 is 18 residues. In germline, CDR1 is LGHNA, CDR2 YSLEER. Here the CDR3 reads CASSHPPRGRAGANVLTF. For the CDR3, the DNA is TGCGCCAGCAGCCATCCACCCCGGGGCCGCGCTGGGGCCAACGTCCTGACTTTC.

This chain uses TRBV2 with TRBJ2-5; D is unresolved. The CDR3 runs 11 residues. The V end lost 5 bases, the J end lost 7 bases, and 8 bases lay between the germline ends. Germline assignment: CDR1 SNHLY and CDR2 FYNNEI. The DNA for the CDR3 is TGTGCCAGCAGTCTCAACCCGACCCAGTACTTC. This encodes CASSLNPTQYF.

This chain links TRBV18 with TRBJ1-1; D gene unclear. The germline V gene has CDR1 KGHSH and CDR2 LQKENI. The V gene lost 0 bases and the J gene lost 6 bases, with 11 bases spanning the gap. The CDR3 covers 14 residues. In DNA, the CDR3 is TGTGCCAGCTCACCACCCGGACGATTTGCTGAAGCTTTCTTT. Residues: CASSPPGRFAEAFF.

This clone was recorded only once. V is TRBV18 and J is TRBJ2-7; D might be TRBD2 (5 bases). The V gene's germline CDR1 is KGHSH and CDR2 LQKENI. Trimming took 2 bases from V and 3 from J, leaving 17 bases between them. The length of the CDR3 is 16 residues. CDR3 bases: TGTGCCAGCTCACCAACTAGACTGGCCGCCTTCTACGAGCAGTACTTC. Its protein product is CASSPTRLAAFYEQYF.

This chain uses TRBV30 with TRBJ2-1; tentatively, D is TRBD2 (5 bases). Germline CDR1 reads GTSNPN; CDR2 reads SVGIG (reference sequence). The CDR3 sequence is 11 residues long. Trimming removed 7 bases at V and 4 bases at J, with 8 bases between. CDR3 coding DNA: TGTGCCTTTGAGCGGTACAATGAGCAGTTCTTC. Translated, it gives CAFERYNEQFF.

The J gene is TRBJ2-7, the V gene TRBV27; D is undetermined. From germline, CDR1 is MNHEY and CDR2 SMNVEV (reference sequence). V lost 7 bases and J lost 4, with 5 bases in between. CDR3 length: 10 residues. In nucleotides, the CDR3 is TGTGCCAGCAAAACTTACGAGCAGTACTTC. Protein sequence: CASKTYEQYF.

The V gene is TRBV15, the J gene TRBJ2-2; perhaps TRBD2 as D (5 bases). The CDR3 loop spans 16 amino acids. V dropped 0 bases and J dropped 2 bases, with 10 bases sitting between them. The germline CDR1 and CDR2 sequences are LNHNV and YYDKDF (reference sequence). CDR3 protein: CATSRDRGKNTGELFF. The CDR3 DNA is TGTGCCACCAGCAGAGATCGGGGAAAAAACACCGGGGAGCTGTTTTTT.

The chain couples TRBV5-8 to TRBJ1-2; D uncertain. Germline V gene sequence: CDR1 SGHTS, CDR2 YDEGEE. Trimming took off 1 base at V and 5 bases at J, with 0 bases between the two ends. The CDR3 is 10 amino acids. As DNA, the CDR3 is TGTGCCAGCAGCTTGTATGGCTACACCTTC. It specifies CASSLYGYTF.

V gene TRBV18 combines with J gene TRBJ2-7; 7 bases are a match to TRBD2. V lost 6 bases to trimming and J lost 5 bases; unmatched junction nucleotides: 13. Germline assignment: CDR1 KGHSH and CDR2 LQKENI. The CDR3 contains 15 residues. For the CDR3, the DNA is TGTGCCAGCTCCAGAGGGGCGGGAGTTAAGAACGAGCAGTACTTC. This gives the protein CASSRGAGVKNEQYF. Full variable domain (remainder filled in from reference TRBV18 and TRBJ2-7): NAGVMQNPRHLVRRRGQEARLRCSPMKGHSHVYWYRQLPEEGLKFMVYLQKENIIDESGMPKERFSAEFPKEGPSILRIQQVVRGDSAAYFCASSRGAGVKNEQYFGPGTRLTVT.

CDR3 in amino acids: CATSRDGNRGRGNSPLHF. The CDR3 DNA reads as TGTGCCACCAGCAGAGATGGAAACAGGGGGCGCGGGAATTCACCCCTCCACTTT. This chain uses TRBV15 with TRBJ1-6, with 9 bases matching TRBD1. CDR1 and CDR2 (germline): LNHNV, YYDKDF (reference sequence). The CDR3 spans 18 residues. V was clipped by 0 bases and J by 7 bases; unmatched bases: 10.

This chain links TRBV7-3 with TRBJ2-1; D gene ambiguous. The CDR3 covers 14 residues. V was cut by 6 bases and J by 6 bases, with 15 bases left in between. Germline V gene lookup returns CDR1 SGHTA and CDR2 FQGTGA. The chain's CDR3 is CASSVGLSPNEQFF. CDR3 nucleotides: TGTGCCAGCAGTGTTGGGTTAAGCCCCAATGAGCAGTTCTTC.

The chain employs TRBV5-6 and TRBJ1-5, with D possibly TRBD1 on 5 matching bases. The CDR3 is 14 amino acids. Germline CDR1 and CDR2: SGHDT and YYEEEE. V was trimmed by 3 bases and J by 4 bases, leaving 11 bases between them. This CDR3 reads CASSWGGLNQPQHF. The CDR3 DNA sequence: TGTGCCAGCAGCTGGGGGGGATTGAATCAGCCCCAGCATTTT. The entire variable domain, with the rest obtained from reference TRBV5-6 and TRBJ1-5, is as follows: DAGVTQSPTHLIKTRGQQVTLRCSPKSGHDTVSWYQQALGQGPQFIFQYYEEEERQRGNFPDRFSGHQFPNYSSELNVNALLLGDSALYLCASSWGGLNQPQHFGDGTRLSIL.

The chain uses TRBV15 and TRBJ2-1; no definite D call. There are 14 residues in the CDR3. The ends were cut back, 3 bases at V and 1 base at J, with 7 bases in the middle. Germline CDR1 LNHNV, CDR2 YYDKDF (reference sequence). The CDR3 coding sequence is TGTGCCACCAGCAGTCGCGGTTCCTACAATGAGCAGTTCTTC. The encoded protein is CATSSRGSYNEQFF.

The chain has TRBV11-3 and TRBJ1-2; D not certain. This CDR3 region has 13 residues. The V gene's germline CDR1 is SGHNT and CDR2 YENEEA. V was cut by 5 bases and J by 8 bases, with 15 bases left in between. DNA of the CDR3: TGTGCCAGCAGCCCCGGCCTCTCGTTCGGCTACACCTTC. Translating it yields CASSPGLSFGYTF. Variable domain in full (rest from reference TRBV11-3 and TRBJ1-2): EAGVVQSPRYKIIEKKQPVAFWCNPISGHNTLYWYLQNLGQGPELLIRYENEEAVDDSQLPKDRFSAERLKGVDSTLKIQPAELGDSAVYLCASSPGLSFGYTFGSGTRLTVV.

This sequence joins TRBV6-1 and TRBJ1-2; D is unresolved. Germline V gives CDR1 MNHNS, CDR2 SASEGT. CDR3 size: 15 residues. V gave up 5 bases and J gave up 0 bases, with 13 bases separating them. The CDR3 reads CASSRVDRANYGYTF. For the CDR3, the DNA is TGTGCCAGCAGTAGAGTGGATAGAGCTAACTATGGCTACACCTTC.

This chain links TRBV27 with TRBJ2-3; no clear D gene. With 6 bases removed from V and 0 bases from J, the gap between germline ends came to 7 bases. The CDR3 is 13 amino acids. Germline V gives CDR1 MNHEY, CDR2 SMNVEV (reference sequence). This CDR3 reads CASRRLSTDTQYF. Here the CDR3 DNA reads TGTGCCAGCAGGCGACTTAGCACAGATACGCAGTATTTT.

The V and J genes are TRBV5-1 and TRBJ1-4; D is ambiguous. This CDR3 is 14 amino acids long. V was clipped by 0 bases and J by 4 bases, with 7 bases between them. Germline lookup yields CDR1 SGHRS and CDR2 YFSETQ. CDR3 coding DNA: TGCGCCAGCAGCTTGGCCGGGTATAATGAAAAACTGTTTTTT. This sequence encodes CASSLAGYNEKLFF. The full variable domain, rest sourced from reference TRBV5-1 and TRBJ1-4, is KAGVTQTPRYLIKTRGQQVTLSCSPISGHRSVSWYQQTPGQGLQFLFEYFSETQRNKGNFPGRFSGRQFSNSRSEMNVSTLELGDSALYLCASSLAGYNEKLFFGSGTQLSVL.

The chain is built from TRBV4-2 and TRBJ2-7, with a tentative D call TRBD2 (5 bases). Trimming removed 1 base at V and 0 bases at J, with 13 bases between. The CDR3 is 16 residues long. Germline CDR1 and CDR2: LGHNA and YNFKEQ. The CDR3: CASSQGSLGSSYEQYF. CDR3 nucleotide sequence: TGTGCCAGCAGCCAAGGCTCACTAGGGAGCTCCTACGAGCAGTACTTC.

The V and J genes are TRBV29-1 and TRBJ2-4; the match to TRBD1 covers 8 bases. The CDR3 extends over 12 amino acids. The junction had 5 bases not matched to a gene; V was cut back by 7 bases and J by 6 bases. Looked up from germline, CDR1 is SQVTM and CDR2 is ANQGSEA. CDR3 DNA: TGCAGCGGATCAACAGGGGGAAACATTCAGTACTTC. Translating it yields CSGSTGGNIQYF.

This chain links TRBV6-6 with TRBJ2-3, with a weak D call TRBD2 (5 bases). The CDR3 is made up of 12 amino acids. Germline V lookup: CDR1 MNHNY, CDR2 SVGAGI (reference sequence). V was trimmed by 6 bases and J by 10 bases, leaving 14 bases between them. The CDR3 nucleotides are TGTGCCAGCAGCACTCGGACTTCCGCGCAGTATTTT. This gives the protein CASSTRTSAQYF.